The rows below give T cell receptor beta chains drawn from one sample of a study of vaccination effects on CD4 cells after COVID-19. Antigen specificity for these receptors is unknown. The method was immunoSEQ multiplex PCR; TCRdb's version includes in-frame clones alone and lacks a portion of them. The sample lists fewer than 75,000 clones; just under 80% were seen once. The starting material was CD4+ T cells from PBMCs cultured without peptide, obtained after COVID-19 vaccination. These TCRs come from a human donor who received a COVID-19 vaccine. CDR3s include the opening cysteine and the closing phenylalanine or tryptophan. The order of the fields is V gene, clone size, D gene, J gene, CDR3 DNA, CDR3 protein. D genes are given only for firm matches. The size of a clone is reported for some rows only, either as once, few or many, or as a class for expanded clones.

>TRBV21-1|-|-|TRBJ1-1
TGTGCCAGCAGCTCCGTTACCGGGACACCTGGCAGGGACACTGAAGCTTTCTTT
CASSSVTGTPGRDTEAFF
>TRBV5-1|-|-|TRBJ1-2
TGCGCCAGCAGCGGGACCGAGAGGAATGGCTACACCTTC
CASSGTERNGYTF
>TRBV4-1|-|-|TRBJ2-1
TGCGCCAGCAGCACCCGAAACGAGCAGTTCTTC
CASSTRNEQFF
>TRBV30|few|-|TRBJ2-1
TGTGCCTGGAGTGTCGGGGACAATGAGCAGTTCTTC
CAWSVGDNEQFF
>TRBV5-1|-|-|TRBJ1-4
TGCGCCAGCAGTCCCGCAACTAATGAAAAACTGTTTTTT
CASSPATNEKLFF
>TRBV2|-|-|TRBJ1-6
TGTGCCAGCAGGGCCCTGGGGTCGAATTCACCCCTCCACTTT
CASRALGSNSPLHF
>TRBV5-1|-|TRBD2|TRBJ2-7
TGCGCCAGCATGCGGACTAGCGGGAGGTACGAGCAGTACTTC
CASMRTSGRYEQYF
>TRBV3-1/TRBV3-2|-|-|TRBJ2-2
TGTGCCAGCAGCCAAGAAAGACTCCGGGCCCCAAACACCGGGGAGCTGTTTTTT
CASSQERLRAPNTGELFF
>TRBV9|few|-|TRBJ2-7
TGTGCCAGCAGCGTAGATCAGGGGAGGTACGAGCAGTACTTC
CASSVDQGRYEQYF
>TRBV4-3|few|TRBD1|TRBJ1-1
TGCGCCAGCAGCCCAGGGGGGCAGGGAGGAGTAGCTTTCTTT
CASSPGGQGGVAFF
>TRBV3-1/TRBV3-2|-|-|TRBJ1-5
TGTGCCAGCAGCCAAAGCTATAGCAATCAGCCCCAGCATTTT
CASSQSYSNQPQHF
>TRBV21-1|-|-|TRBJ1-1
TGTGCCAGCAGCAACCTGGAAAGCGGCACTGAAGCTTTCTTT
CASSNLESGTEAFF
>TRBV13|-|-|TRBJ2-4
TGTGCCAGCAGCTTAGCAGACAGATATTTAGCCAAAAACATTCAGTACTTC
CASSLADRYLAKNIQYF
>TRBV6-5|-|TRBD1|TRBJ2-7
TGTGCCAGCAGTTATTTAAGACAGGGAAGGCCCTACGAGCAGTACTTC
CASSYLRQGRPYEQYF
>TRBV5-1|-|-|TRBJ2-7
TGCGCCAGCAGCCCGGAGGGATACGAGCAGTACTTC
CASSPEGYEQYF
>TRBV7-9|-|-|TRBJ1-4
TGTGCCAGCAGCTTAAGGGTCAGGGTGACTGGTAATGAAAAACTGTTTTTT
CASSLRVRVTGNEKLFF
>TRBV2|-|-|TRBJ1-6
TGTGCCAGCAGTGAACGGTGGCAGGGGAATTCACCCCTCCACTTT
CASSERWQGNSPLHF
>TRBV18|once|TRBD1|TRBJ1-5
TGTGCCAGCTCGGGGACAGGAGACAATCAGCCCCAGCATTTT
CASSGTGDNQPQHF
>TRBV19|-|TRBD1|TRBJ1-6
TGTGCCACCGGACAGGATTTTAATTCACCCCTCCACTTT
CATGQDFNSPLHF
>TRBV9|-|-|TRBJ1-1
TGTGCCAGCAGCGCCGCCGGGATATACGACGAAGCTTTCTTT
CASSAAGIYDEAFF
>TRBV28|few|TRBD1|TRBJ2-7
TGTGCCAGCAGTTTCCAAGCAGGGGGCCTCTACGAGCAGTACTTC
CASSFQAGGLYEQYF
>TRBV28|-|-|TRBJ1-1
TGTGCCAGCTTTGGCCCCATGAACACTGAAGCTTTCTTT
CASFGPMNTEAFF
>TRBV6-6|-|TRBD2|TRBJ2-3
TGTGCCAGCAGTCTCGACCCGGGACTAGTTGTCACAGATACGCAGTATTTT
CASSLDPGLVVTDTQYF
>TRBV6-6|-|TRBD2|TRBJ2-4
TGTGCCAGCAGTTACGGCGGGGGTGCCAAAAACATTCAGTACTTC
CASSYGGGAKNIQYF
>TRBV29-1|-|-|TRBJ2-1
TGCAGCGTGGACGGAGCCAATGAGCAGTTCTTC
CSVDGANEQFF
>TRBV28|-|TRBD2|TRBJ2-7
TGTGCCAGCAGCTTCCCCCGGACTAGCCCAACCCTATACTTC
CASSFPRTSPTLYF
>TRBV3-1/TRBV3-2|-|-|TRBJ1-4
TGTGCCAGCAGCCATCAGACCCTTAATGAAAAACTGTTTTTT
CASSHQTLNEKLFF